The 27 T cell receptor beta chains given below trace back to one sample, sequenced in a study of blood T cell repertoires in COVID-19. The table came from immunoSEQ multiplex PCR; TCRdb's copy has only in-frame clones and leaves some out. Of about 240,000 clones listed, roughly nine tenths are singletons. The sequenced material came from peripheral blood. Receptor source: a man aged 55 to 70 with acute or convalescent COVID-19.

The chain carries TRBV25-1 and TRBJ2-7; 8 bases agree with TRBD2. The CDR3 length is 14 residues. Germline lookup yields CDR1 MGHDK and CDR2 SYGVNS. The J segment lost 4 bases and the V segment lost 8 bases, leaving 10 bases of the junction unmatched. CDR3 residues: CASRRGGIGYEQYF. The CDR3 region has the DNA TGTGCCAGCCGTCGGGGGGGGATCGGGTACGAGCAGTACTTC.

This chain connects TRBV9 to TRBJ1-1, with D perhaps TRBD1 (6 bases). The ends were cut back, 4 bases at V and 2 bases at J, with 18 bases in the middle. Germline CDR1 and CDR2: SGDLS and YYNGEE. This CDR3 spans 16 amino acids. CDR3 region: CASSPGGGAVNTEAFF. For the CDR3, the DNA is TGTGCCAGCAGCCCCGGAGGGGGGGCCGTAAACACTGAAGCTTTCTTT.

The genes are TRBV11-2 and TRBJ2-1; tentatively, D is TRBD1 (5 bases). CDR3 length: 12 amino acids. Germline CDR1 reads SGHAT; CDR2 reads FQNNGV. The ends were cut back, 11 bases at V and 4 bases at J, with 12 bases in the middle. CDR3 in DNA: TGTGCCGACGAACAGGTATACAATGAGCAGTTCTTC. It translates to CADEQVYNEQFF.

This chain connects TRBV7-2 to TRBJ2-7, with D uncertain. Trimming took 1 base from V and 3 from J, leaving 10 bases between them. This CDR3 contains 14 residues. Looked up from germline, CDR1 is SGHTA and CDR2 is FQGNSA. DNA for the CDR3: TGTGCCAGCAGCTTAGGTTTAACTTACTACGAGCAGTACTTC. This translates into CASSLGLTYYEQYF. The full variable domain, its missing parts supplied by reference TRBV7-2 and TRBJ2-7, is GAGVSQSPSNKVTEKGKDVELRCDPISGHTALYWYRQSLGQGLEFLIYFQGNSAPDKSGLPSDRFSAERTGGSVSTLTIQRTQQEDSAVYLCASSLGLTYYEQYFGPGTRLTVT.

The rearrangement joins TRBV7-9 to TRBJ1-1, with TRBD1 as a possible D gene (5 bases). The CDR3 has 13 amino acids. Germline V gene data show CDR1 as SEHNR and CDR2 as FQNEAQ (reference sequence). Trimming took off 3 bases at V and 6 bases at J, with 11 bases between the two ends. CDR3: CASSFRGLSEAFF. CDR3 in DNA: TGTGCCAGCAGCTTTAGGGGCCTCTCTGAAGCTTTCTTT.

This clone has just a few counts. The chain uses TRBV27 and TRBJ2-7; 9 bases align to TRBD1. CDR3 length: 16 amino acids. Germline lookup yields CDR1 MNHEY and CDR2 SMNVEV (reference sequence). J lost 6 bases, V lost 0 bases, and 9 bases had no gene match. The CDR3 here is CASSLSPGTGMGEQYF. As DNA, the CDR3 is TGTGCCAGCAGTTTATCCCCCGGGACAGGGATGGGCGAGCAGTACTTC.

This chain links TRBV9 with TRBJ2-3; TRBD1 matches 8 bases. Germline CDR1 is SGDLS and CDR2 is YYNGEE. The CDR3 sequence is 17 residues long. The V and J ends lost 0 bases and 6 bases, in that order; junction bases with no gene match: 12. DNA of the CDR3: TGTGCCAGCAGCGTAGGGACAGGGTCCTCTCTAGCCGATACGCAGTATTTT. Translated, it gives CASSVGTGSSLADTQYF.

CDR3 sequence reads: CASSPPFQGGSSYNEQFF. The DNA for the CDR3 is TGTGCCAGCTCACCACCCTTTCAGGGAGGGAGCTCCTACAATGAGCAGTTCTTC. The V gene is TRBV18, the J gene TRBJ2-1; TRBD2 matches at 7 bases. Germline CDR1 is KGHSH and CDR2 is LQKENI. The CDR3 runs 18 residues. With 0 bases clipped from V and 0 bases from J, the junction kept 8 bases outside the gene matches.

The V call is TRBV5-1, the J call TRBJ2-3; no clear D gene. The V gene's germline CDR1 is SGHRS and CDR2 YFSETQ. There are 14 residues in the CDR3. V shed 0 bases and J shed 4 bases, with 9 bases lying between them. DNA of the CDR3: TGCGCCAGCAGCTTGGGCAGTGTCTCAGATACGCAGTATTTT. It yields the protein CASSLGSVSDTQYF.

This clone was seen a few times. The chain couples TRBV3-1 (or the pseudogene TRBV3-2) to TRBJ1-2, with D perhaps TRBD1 (6 bases). The germline V and J ends were trimmed by 2 bases and 3 bases, with 16 bases remaining between them. Germline assignment: CDR1 LGHDT and CDR2 YNNKEL (reference sequence). The CDR3 has 16 residues. CDR3 sequence (DNA): TGTGCCAGCAGCCAACCCCGTCGGGGGGCGGACTATGGCTACACCTTC. This encodes CASSQPRRGADYGYTF.

The chain combines TRBV19 with TRBJ2-6; a possible D gene is TRBD1 (5 bases). Germline V gene sequence: CDR1 LNHDA, CDR2 SQIVND (reference sequence). The CDR3 has 17 amino acids. Trimming shortened V by 6 bases and J by 0 bases, and 15 bases separated the two germline ends. The CDR3 here is CASRTTAKNSGANVLTF. The CDR3 nucleotides read TGTGCCAGTAGGACGACAGCGAAAAACTCTGGGGCCAACGTCCTGACTTTC.

This chain connects TRBV6-5 to TRBJ2-7; 9 nucleotides agree with TRBD1. Germline V gene data show CDR1 as MNHEY and CDR2 as SVGAGI. The CDR3 consists of 13 residues. The junction had 7 bases not matched to a gene; V was cut back by 4 bases and J by 9 bases. The CDR3 spells CASSSGQGRRQYF. The CDR3 nucleotides are TGTGCCAGCAGTTCCGGACAGGGGAGGAGGCAGTACTTC.

The rearrangement joins TRBV6-1 to TRBJ1-2; perhaps TRBD1 as D (5 bases). Germline V gives CDR1 MNHNS, CDR2 SASEGT. Trimming cost V 3 bases and J 8 bases, with 10 bases left between them. The CDR3 sequence is 12 residues long. CDR3 loop: CASSEEGRGYTF. CDR3 coding DNA: TGTGCCAGCAGTGAGGAGGGACGGGGCTACACCTTC.

A few counts support this clone. The chain uses TRBV7-3 and TRBJ2-7; D might be TRBD1 (6 bases). CDR1 is SGHTA, CDR2 FQGTGA, per germline. V lost 0 bases, J lost 2 bases, and 17 bases lay in between. CDR3 length equals 17 residues. CDR3 DNA: TGTGCCAGCAGCTTAACGGGGGATACAGGGCTGACCTACGAGCAGTACTTC. Encoded protein: CASSLTGDTGLTYEQYF.

This clone was detected only once. V is TRBV7-2 and J is TRBJ2-5; 9 nucleotides line up with TRBD1. Germline values: CDR1 SGHTA, CDR2 FQGNSA. CDR3 length: 17 residues. Trimming at V came to 1 base and at J to 0 bases, leaving 6 bases not matched to a gene. This CDR3 reads CASSLGVTGGYQETQYF. The DNA of the CDR3 is TGTGCCAGCAGCTTAGGGGTGACAGGGGGGTACCAAGAGACCCAGTACTTC.

This clone was seen a single time. At one end, the junction sequence differs from germline, possibly due to a read error. The chain is built from TRBV25-1 and TRBJ2-7; TRBD2 aligns across 8 bases. Germline lookup yields CDR1 MGHDK and CDR2 SYGVNS. The CDR3 covers 11 residues. Here the CDR3 DNA reads TGTGCCAGCAGTGATGGAATAGCGGGAAGGTTC. Translating gives CASSDGIAGRF.

The chain carries TRBV11-3 and TRBJ2-2; TRBD1 agrees at 10 bases. The CDR3 has 16 amino acids. The V gene's germline CDR1 is SGHNT and CDR2 YENEEA. With V trimmed by 4 bases and J by 3 bases, 5 bases remained unmatched. The chain's CDR3 is CASSSGQGGYTGELFF. As DNA, the CDR3 is TGTGCCAGCAGCTCCGGACAGGGGGGATACACCGGGGAGCTGTTTTTT.

The chain carries TRBV5-4 and TRBJ2-7; 8 nucleotides agree with TRBD2. V was clipped by 6 bases and J by 5 bases; unmatched bases: 10. CDR3 length: 14 residues. Germline assignment: CDR1 SGHNT and CDR2 YYREEE (reference sequence). The CDR3 here is CASNREGTNHEQYF. CDR3 coding DNA: TGTGCCAGCAACCGGGAGGGGACAAACCACGAGCAGTACTTC.

In this sample, this clone turned up a few times. The chain joins TRBV19 to TRBJ1-5; 9 nucleotides align to TRBD1. V lost 0 bases to trimming and J lost 3 bases; unmatched junction nucleotides: 3. This CDR3 region has 16 residues. The germline gives CDR1 LNHDA, CDR2 SQIVND (reference sequence). The CDR3 spells CASSIDHRGPNQPQHF. In DNA form, the CDR3 reads TGTGCCAGTAGTATAGATCACAGGGGGCCCAATCAGCCCCAGCATTTT. The complete variable domain, with remaining parts taken from reference TRBV19 and TRBJ1-5, reads DGGITQSPKYLFRKEGQNVTLSCEQNLNHDAMYWYRQDPGQGLRLIYYSQIVNDFQKGDIAEGYSVSREKKESFPLTVTSAQKNPTAFYLCASSIDHRGPNQPQHFGDGTRLSIL.

The chain carries TRBV4-1 and TRBJ2-1; a weak D match, TRBD2 (6 bases). Germline-derived CDR1 and CDR2 are MGHRA and YSYEKL. V dropped 0 bases and J dropped 6 bases, with 15 bases sitting between them. The CDR3 runs to 16 residues. CDR3 region: CASSQEVTSRLNEQFF. Here the CDR3 DNA reads TGCGCCAGCAGCCAAGAAGTAACTAGCCGTCTCAATGAGCAGTTCTTC.

The rearrangement joins TRBV6-5 to TRBJ1-2; 10 bases agree with TRBD1. V lost 6 bases, J lost 7 bases, and 2 bases stayed unmatched. The length of the CDR3 is 12 residues. Germline assignment: CDR1 MNHEY and CDR2 SVGAGI. DNA for the CDR3: TGTGCCAGCAGCTGGACAGGGGGTGGCTACACCTTC. The encoded protein is CASSWTGGGYTF.

For this clone: Other DNA variants within this sample encode the same CDR3. The chain joins TRBV7-9 to TRBJ2-5; 8 bases fit TRBD1. J was trimmed by 2 bases and V by 3 bases; bases with no gene match: 2. The CDR3 contains 14 residues. From germline, CDR1 is SEHNR and CDR2 FQNEAQ (reference sequence). This CDR3 reads CASSFGQGQETQYF. The CDR3 DNA is TGTGCCAGCAGCTTCGGACAGGGACAAGAGACCCAGTACTTC.

This sequence joins TRBV28 and TRBJ1-2, with D uncertain. Germline V gene sequence: CDR1 MDHEN, CDR2 SYDVKM. The length of the CDR3 is 12 residues. Trimming took off 6 bases at V and 4 bases at J, with 9 bases between the two ends. The CDR3 nucleotides are TGTGCCAGCAGGGAGGGTAGCTATGGCTACACCTTC. Translated: CASREGSYGYTF.

This sequence joins TRBV29-1 and TRBJ2-1, with 7 bases identical to TRBD2. The CDR3 length is 14 residues. V was clipped by 3 bases and J by 8 bases; unmatched bases: 10. Germline loops: CDR1 SQVTM, CDR2 ANQGSEA. Here the CDR3 reads CSVDQGGSLHEQFF. CDR3 nucleotides: TGCAGCGTTGATCAGGGCGGGAGTCTCCATGAGCAGTTCTTC.

This chain joins TRBV7-6 and TRBJ2-5; possible D gene TRBD2, 6 bases. Trimming pared 0 bases from V and 9 bases from J, leaving 20 bases between. This CDR3 spans 16 amino acids. Germline V CDR1 and CDR2: SGHVS, FNYEAQ. CDR3 DNA: TGTGCCAGCAGCTTAGCGCAGACTAGGGGAGCCGTGCCCCAGTACTTC. It codes for CASSLAQTRGAVPQYF. The full variable domain, completed using reference TRBV7-6 and TRBJ2-5, is GAGVSQSPRYKVTKRGQDVALRCDPISGHVSLYWYRQALGQGPEFLTYFNYEAQQDKSGLPNDRFSAERPEGSISTLTIQRTEQRDSAMYRCASSLAQTRGAVPQYFGPGTRLLVL.

This rearrangement joins TRBV2 to TRBJ2-1; D gene unclear. V dropped 7 bases and J dropped 4 bases, with 8 bases sitting between them. Germline V gene data show CDR1 as SNHLY and CDR2 as FYNNEI. The CDR3 covers 12 residues. This CDR3 is CASTPQYNEQFF. The CDR3 bases are TGTGCCAGCACCCCCCAATACAATGAGCAGTTCTTC. The full variable domain, its missing parts supplied by reference TRBV2 and TRBJ2-1, is EPEVTQTPSHQVTQMGQEVILRCVPISNHLYFYWYRQILGQKVEFLVSFYNNEISEKSEIFDDQFSVERPDGSNFTLKIRSTKLEDSAMYFCASTPQYNEQFFGPGTRLTVL.

A few counts support this clone. The J gene is TRBJ2-7, the V gene TRBV2; 8 nucleotides line up with TRBD1. The CDR3 has 14 residues. Per germline, CDR1 SNHLY and CDR2 FYNNEI. The J segment lost 4 bases and the V segment lost 3 bases, leaving 5 bases of the junction unmatched. CDR3 residues: CASSEGTGWYEQYF. CDR3 nucleotides: TGTGCCAGCAGTGAGGGGACAGGATGGTACGAGCAGTACTTC.